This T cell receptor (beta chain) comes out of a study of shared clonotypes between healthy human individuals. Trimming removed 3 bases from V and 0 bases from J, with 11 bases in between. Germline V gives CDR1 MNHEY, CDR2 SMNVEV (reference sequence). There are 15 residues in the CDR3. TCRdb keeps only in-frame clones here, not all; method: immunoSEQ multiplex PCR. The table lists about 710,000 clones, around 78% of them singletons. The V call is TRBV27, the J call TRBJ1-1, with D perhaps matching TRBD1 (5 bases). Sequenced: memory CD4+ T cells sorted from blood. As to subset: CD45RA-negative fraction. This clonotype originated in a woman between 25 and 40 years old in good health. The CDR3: CASSFGTGLNTEAFF. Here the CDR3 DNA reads TGTGCCAGCAGTTTTGGAACAGGACTGAACACTGAAGCTTTCTTT.